The subject of this entry is one TCR beta chain. Under the authors' procedure: Estimates of nucleated cell counts were drawn from the amplification of reference gene primers. Sequenced by immunoSEQ multiplex PCR; TCRdb stores in-frame clones only, minus some. V, J and clone size reflect that table, while D and trimming were determined from the DNA. The table has 75,000 to 95,000 clones, 70% to 90% seen once. This entry comes from a study of blood T cell repertoires in COVID-19. Study information: Researchers got acute and convalescent COVID-19 samples from the United States, Italy and Spain. From T cells, B-cell-depleted T cells, or PBMCs came the material, which was cDNA or gDNA.

The V and J ends lost 7 bases and 0 bases respectively, with 9 bases between them. Germline values: CDR1 SNHLY, CDR2 FYNNEI. This CDR3 has 13 amino acids. The clonotype comes from a woman of 80 years or more with acute or convalescent COVID-19. The specimen sequenced was peripheral blood. The chain links TRBV2 to TRBJ1-2; no reliable D call. The CDR3 region has the DNA TGTGCCAGCAACAGCAATACTAACTATGGCTACACCTTC. Amino acids: CASNSNTNYGYTF.